This entry lists 30 T cell receptor beta chains sequenced from one sample in a study of a mutant IDH1 vaccine in newly diagnosed glioma. Noted time point: baseline, week 1 (first vaccination visit). Regarding treatment: pre-vaccination baseline after standard-of-care therapy. The protocol was immunoSEQ multiplex PCR, while the TCRdb copy is restricted to in-frame clones and leaves out a portion. In the table there are tens of thousands of clones, approximately 83% of which are singletons. This specimen consisted of PBMCs, obtained from a glioma patient treated with radiotherapy, temozolomide or both. Receptors were obtained from a woman aged 50 to 60 with glioma.

The genes are TRBV5-4 and TRBJ1-4; TRBD1 matches at 9 bases. Germline CDR1 and CDR2: SGHNT and YYREEE (reference sequence). J gave up 7 bases and V 4 bases, and 5 bases lay outside the gene matches. CDR3 size: 14 residues. CDR3 bases: TGTGCCAGCAGCCAGGACAGGGGAGGTGAAAAACTGTTTTTT. Amino acid sequence: CASSQDRGGEKLFF.

The rearrangement links TRBV9 to TRBJ1-1; perhaps TRBD1 as D (5 bases). Germline CDR1 is SGDLS and CDR2 is YYNGEE. There are 15 residues in the CDR3. V lost 0 bases, J lost 7 bases, and 16 bases lay in between. CDR3 loop: CASSVDGGRGLEAFF. The CDR3 DNA follows: TGTGCCAGCAGCGTAGATGGGGGTAGGGGCCTTGAAGCTTTCTTT.

The J gene is TRBJ2-1, the V gene TRBV29-1; 8 bases align to TRBD2. Germline CDR1 and CDR2: SQVTM and ANQGSEA. The CDR3 loop spans 14 amino acids. V gave up 6 bases and J gave up 4 bases; unmatched junction bases: 8. CDR3 DNA: TGCAGCGTCTTGAGCGGGGGCCTTTACAATGAGCAGTTCTTC. Translation gives CSVLSGGLYNEQFF.

The genes are TRBV7-2 and TRBJ2-2; 8 bases match TRBD2. The CDR3 extends over 14 amino acids. V lost 6 bases and J lost 7; bases outside the gene matches: 7. CDR1 and CDR2 from the germline V gene are SGHTA and FQGNSA. CDR3 residues: CASSPGGAVGELFF. CDR3 nucleotide sequence: TGTGCCAGCAGTCCCGGGGGGGCGGTCGGGGAGCTGTTTTTT.

The chain is built from TRBV30 and TRBJ1-2, with no clear D. This CDR3 has 14 residues. Germline CDR1 and CDR2: GTSNPN and SVGIG (reference sequence). Trimming shortened V by 4 bases and J by 4 bases, and 16 bases separated the two germline ends. The CDR3 DNA reads TGTGCCTGGACCCGTCGACGGGAGAGCTATGGCTACACCTTC. Translating gives CAWTRRRESYGYTF.

The genes are TRBV6-6 and TRBJ2-5; weak D call: TRBD1 (6 bases). Trimming took off 0 bases at V and 2 bases at J, with 10 bases between the two ends. This CDR3 comprises 15 residues. CDR1 and CDR2 from the germline V gene are MNHNY and SVGAGI (reference sequence). The chain's CDR3 is CASSYSIRGQETQYF. Here the CDR3 DNA reads TGTGCCAGCAGTTACTCGATTAGGGGGCAAGAGACCCAGTACTTC.

The chain couples TRBV9 to TRBJ2-3, with 9 bases identical to TRBD2. The V gene's germline CDR1 is SGDLS and CDR2 YYNGEE. Trimming took 0 bases from V and 3 from J; bases not matched to a gene: 11. The CDR3 is 18 residues long. The CDR3 region has the DNA TGTGCCAGCAGCGTAGAGGGCGGGGGGGTCCCCCTGACAGATACGCAGTATTTT. Protein: CASSVEGGGVPLTDTQYF.

V usage is TRBV6-5 and J usage is TRBJ1-4; TRBD1 matches 7 bases. The ends lost 6 bases at V and 0 bases at J; junction bases unmatched: 4. The CDR3 runs 15 residues. Germline V lookup: CDR1 MNHEY, CDR2 SVGAGI. The CDR3 region is CASRAGGATNEKLFF. The CDR3 nucleotides read TGTGCCAGCAGAGCAGGGGGTGCAACTAATGAAAAACTGTTTTTT.

The V call is TRBV6-5, the J call TRBJ2-5, with a possible D match to TRBD1 (6 bases). Deletions cut 6 bases from V and 5 bases from J, with 13 bases between. CDR3 length: 13 residues. From germline, CDR1 is MNHEY and CDR2 SVGAGI. In nucleotides, the CDR3 is TGTGCCAGCAGACCCGGAAGGGGGGAGACCCAGTACTTC. As protein: CASRPGRGETQYF.

The V call is TRBV19, the J call TRBJ1-2, with TRBD1 identical over 7 bases. J lost 0 bases, V lost 5 bases, and 9 bases had no gene match. CDR3 size: 16 residues. Germline assignment: CDR1 LNHDA and CDR2 SQIVND (reference sequence). This chain's CDR3 is CASSDRDRPSNYGYTF. CDR3 coding DNA: TGTGCCAGTAGTGACAGGGACAGACCATCTAACTATGGCTACACCTTC.

The genes are TRBV29-1 and TRBJ2-1; D is ambiguous. The V and J ends lost 6 bases and 8 bases respectively, with 14 bases between them. There are 12 residues in the CDR3. Germline CDR1 is SQVTM and CDR2 is ANQGSEA. CDR3 residues: CSVVLREDEQFF. In nucleotides, the CDR3 is TGCAGCGTCGTGCTTAGGGAAGATGAGCAGTTCTTC.

CDR3: CATSPAGHYEQYF. CDR3 bases: TGTGCCACCAGCCCCGCAGGCCACTACGAGCAGTACTTC. The chain couples TRBV15 to TRBJ2-7; D uncertain. CDR3 length: 13 amino acids. Germline V lookup: CDR1 LNHNV, CDR2 YYDKDF (reference sequence). V lost 5 bases, J lost 3 bases, and 11 bases lay in between.

CDR3 loop: CASGDSPLYEQYF. The CDR3, as DNA: TGTGCCAGCGGGGACAGCCCCCTGTACGAGCAGTACTTC. The V gene is TRBV27, the J gene TRBJ2-7, with TRBD1 identical over 7 bases. The V and J ends lost 8 bases and 4 bases, in that order; junction bases with no gene match: 8. This CDR3 region has 13 residues. Looked up from germline, CDR1 is MNHEY and CDR2 is SMNVEV (reference sequence).

The V and J genes are TRBV15 and TRBJ1-2; 8 bases agree with TRBD1. Germline V gene data show CDR1 as LNHNV and CDR2 as YYDKDF (reference sequence). Germline trimming cut 3 bases from V and 4 bases from J; bases unmatched to any gene: 7. This CDR3 has 15 amino acids. The CDR3 spells CATSRGTGVPYGYTF. The CDR3 nucleotides read TGTGCCACCAGCAGGGGGACAGGAGTCCCCTATGGCTACACCTTC.

CDR3 region: CASTRGRGSNEQYF. The CDR3 DNA sequence: TGTGCCAGCACCCGGGGGCGGGGGTCCAACGAGCAGTACTTC. The chain combines TRBV6-5 with TRBJ2-7, with a weak D call TRBD2 (7 bases). Germline V CDR1 and CDR2: MNHEY, SVGAGI. The CDR3 length is 14 residues. V gave up 7 bases and J gave up 5 bases, with 18 bases separating them.

This sequence joins TRBV5-1 and TRBJ1-1; D not certain. The V and J ends lost 0 bases and 9 bases respectively, with 9 bases between them. Germline V gene sequence: CDR1 SGHRS, CDR2 YFSETQ. The CDR3 is 12 amino acids. The CDR3 loop reads CASSLAQSQAFF. The CDR3 DNA reads as TGCGCCAGCAGCTTGGCACAAAGTCAAGCTTTCTTT.

This chain connects TRBV2 to TRBJ1-1; D uncertain. This CDR3 has 11 residues. V lost 6 bases and J 11 bases, leaving 13 bases between the germline ends. CDR1 and CDR2 (germline): SNHLY, FYNNEI. The CDR3 coding sequence is TGTGCCAGCAGGGAATCCCAGAGGGCTTTCTTT. Translation: CASRESQRAFF.

This clone was observed a handful of times. V usage is TRBV6-5 and J usage is TRBJ1-1; D gene uncertain. Germline values: CDR1 MNHEY, CDR2 SVGAGI. V gave up 6 bases and J gave up 0 bases, with 8 bases separating them. This CDR3 comprises 13 residues. CDR3 bases: TGTGCCAGCAGCCCGTCTGTGAACACTGAAGCTTTCTTT. This sequence encodes CASSPSVNTEAFF.

This clone is termed medium-sized. The chain is built from TRBV11-1 and TRBJ1-2; weak D call: TRBD1 (5 bases). V lost 5 bases and J 4 bases, leaving 17 bases between the germline ends. Germline V gene lookup returns CDR1 SGHAT and CDR2 FQDESV (reference sequence). CDR3 length: 15 residues. The CDR3 DNA reads as TGTGCCAGCAGCCCCTCCGGGACGGATTTCTATGGCTACACCTTC. It translates to CASSPSGTDFYGYTF.

In its sample, this clone was seen a few times. The V and J genes are TRBV7-6 and TRBJ2-7; 9 bases match TRBD1. Germline CDR1 and CDR2: SGHVS and FNYEAQ. CDR3 size: 13 residues. The V segment lost 10 bases and the J segment 1 base; nucleotides outside the gene matches: 5. As DNA, the CDR3 is TGTGCCATCCCTGGGACAGGGTCCTACGAGCAGTACTTC. This gives the protein CAIPGTGSYEQYF. The full variable domain, with the rest looked up from reference TRBV7-6 and TRBJ2-7, is GAGVSQSPRYKVTKRGQDVALRCDPISGHVSLYWYRQALGQGPEFLTYFNYEAQQDKSGLPNDRFSAERPEGSISTLTIQRTEQRDSAMYRCAIPGTGSYEQYFGPGTRLTVT.

This chain links TRBV4-1 with TRBJ1-5; D possibly corresponds to TRBD1 (5 bases). This CDR3 is 14 amino acids long. V was clipped by 1 base and J by 7 bases, with 11 bases between them. Germline V gene data show CDR1 as MGHRA and CDR2 as YSYEKL. CDR3 DNA sequence: TGCGCCAGCAGCCAAGTAAAGGGGAACCAGCCCCAGCATTTT. Encoded protein: CASSQVKGNQPQHF.

V and J are TRBV10-3 and TRBJ2-7; unclear D gene. V lost 6 bases to trimming and J lost 3 bases, with 12 bases between them. CDR3 length: 13 residues. The V gene's germline CDR1 is ENHRY and CDR2 SYGVKD. CDR3 amino acids: CAIRTGSYYEQYF. Here the CDR3 DNA reads TGTGCCATCAGGACGGGCTCATACTACGAGCAGTACTTC.

The J gene is TRBJ2-1, the V gene TRBV9; TRBD2 matches 7 bases. The CDR3 has 15 amino acids. The V gene's germline CDR1 is SGDLS and CDR2 YYNGEE. Trimming took 0 bases from V and 2 from J; bases not matched to a gene: 2. As DNA, the CDR3 is TGTGCCAGCAGCGTAGTGGGGGGGACCTACAATGAGCAGTTCTTC. Protein product: CASSVVGGTYNEQFF. Using reference TRBV9 and TRBJ2-1 for the parts outside the CDR3, the full variable domain is DSGVTQTPKHLITATGQRVTLRCSPRSGDLSVYWYQQSLDQGLQFLIQYYNGEERAKGNILERFSAQQFPDLHSELNLSSLELGDSALYFCASSVVGGTYNEQFFGPGTRLTVL.

This clone was seen a handful of times. This chain uses TRBV6-6 with TRBJ1-2; D is ambiguous. Germline CDR1 MNHNY, CDR2 SVGAGI (reference sequence). CDR3 length: 14 amino acids. Trimming removed 2 bases from V and 0 bases from J, with 7 bases in between. In nucleotides, the CDR3 is TGTGCCAGCAGTTACGGGTTGTCTAACTATGGCTACACCTTC. Its protein is CASSYGLSNYGYTF.

To note about this clone: The same CDR3 also results from other DNA sequences found in this sample. This chain links TRBV6-5 with TRBJ1-1, with D perhaps matching TRBD1 (6 bases). V lost 3 bases to trimming and J lost 5 bases, with 13 bases between them. The CDR3 sequence is 14 residues long. The germline CDR1 and CDR2 sequences are MNHEY and SVGAGI. CDR3 nucleotide sequence: TGTGCCAGCAGTTATGGAGGGGGTGGTACTGAAGCTTTCTTT. It yields the protein CASSYGGGGTEAFF.

The V gene is TRBV5-6, the J gene TRBJ1-2; 7 bases are shared with TRBD1. The V gene end was trimmed by 3 bases and the J gene end by 0 bases; junction bases not matched to a gene: 8. CDR1 is SGHDT and CDR2 is YYEEEE in the germline V gene. There are 16 residues in the CDR3. In DNA form, the CDR3 reads TGTGCCAGCAGCTCTACGGACAGGATAGCTAACTATGGCTACACCTTC. It is translated as CASSSTDRIANYGYTF.

The chain recombines TRBV29-1 with TRBJ2-7; perhaps TRBD1 as D (6 bases). The CDR3 has 11 residues. V dropped 6 bases and J dropped 1 base, with 7 bases sitting between them. CDR1 and CDR2 from the germline V gene are SQVTM and ANQGSEA. The CDR3 sequence is CSVGTSYEQYF. CDR3 DNA sequence: TGCAGCGTGGGGACATCCTACGAGCAGTACTTC.

This clone was counted only a few times. The chain is built from TRBV4-1 and TRBJ2-2, with a weak D call TRBD1 (5 bases). Trimming removed 1 base at V and 1 base at J, with 7 bases between. Germline V CDR1 and CDR2: MGHRA, YSYEKL. The CDR3 has 15 amino acids. The CDR3, as DNA: TGCGCCAGCAGCCAAGCCCAGGGGAACACCGGGGAGCTGTTTTTT. It is translated as CASSQAQGNTGELFF.

In nucleotides, the CDR3 is TGTGCCAGCAGCTTAGCCGGGGTTTATCAGCCCCAGCATTTT. Its translation is CASSLAGVYQPQHF. The rearrangement links TRBV7-9 to TRBJ1-5; D uncertain. V was cut by 0 bases and J by 5 bases, with 8 bases left in between. This CDR3 contains 14 residues. Per the germline V gene, CDR1 is SEHNR and CDR2 is FQNEAQ (reference sequence).

The chain couples TRBV27 to TRBJ2-1; D possibly corresponds to TRBD1 (6 bases). The germline V and J ends were trimmed by 7 bases and 0 bases, with 16 bases remaining between them. This CDR3 is built from 16 residues. CDR1 and CDR2 from the germline V gene are MNHEY and SMNVEV (reference sequence). CDR3 DNA: TGTGCCAGCAATTCCAGGGCCAGGGGCTCCTACAATGAGCAGTTCTTC. Its protein product is CASNSRARGSYNEQFF.